These 22 T cell receptor beta chains originate from one sample sequenced in a study of cytomegalovirus exposure and HLA in healthy donors. 60 Vbeta and 13 Jbeta primers were used in PCR. TCRdb keeps only in-frame clones here, not all; method: immunoSEQ multiplex PCR. This sample has roughly 130,000 clones; roughly 76% occur once, and the top ten carry roughly 1.3%. The sample consisted of PBMCs. These receptors were collected from a woman in her thirties or forties in good health and CMV-seronegative.

This clone has just a few counts. This chain joins TRBV6-6 and TRBJ2-1; 7 positions match TRBD2. Unmatched junction bases numbered 12, after V lost 5 bases and J lost 5 bases. The CDR3 loop spans 16 amino acids. CDR1 and CDR2 (germline): MNHNY, SVGAGI (reference sequence). In DNA, the CDR3 is TGTGCCAGCAGTAACCAGCGGGGCTTTCCCCACAATGAGCAGTTCTTC. Protein product: CASSNQRGFPHNEQFF.

The chain recombines TRBV6-5 with TRBJ1-1; 7 bases agree with TRBD1. The V gene end was trimmed by 5 bases and the J gene end by 1 base; junction bases not matched to a gene: 7. CDR1 is MNHEY, CDR2 SVGAGI, per germline. The CDR3 has 15 residues. CDR3 region: CASSTPHRGNTEAFF. The CDR3, as DNA: TGTGCCAGCAGTACCCCACACAGGGGGAACACTGAAGCTTTCTTT.

This clone was detected a few times. V usage is TRBV18 and J usage is TRBJ2-2; 13 positions match TRBD2. The CDR3 runs 17 residues. V lost 3 bases, J lost 0 bases, and 1 base stayed unmatched. The V gene's germline CDR1 is KGHSH and CDR2 LQKENI. The CDR3 DNA is TGTGCCAGCTCACCGGGACTAGCGGGGTCGAACACCGGGGAGCTGTTTTTT. It specifies CASSPGLAGSNTGELFF.

CDR3 protein: CASSPGQGATDTQYF. As DNA, the CDR3 is TGCGCCAGCAGCCCTGGACAGGGGGCCACAGATACGCAGTATTTT. This chain connects TRBV5-1 to TRBJ2-3, with 11 bases that match TRBD1. This CDR3 contains 15 residues. CDR1 and CDR2 (germline): SGHRS, YFSETQ. The trim removed 4 bases at V and 2 bases at J, leaving 3 bases unmatched.

This clone was observed a single time. The CDR3 sequence: CASTDSTDTQYF. The CDR3 region has the DNA TGTGCCAGCACAGATAGCACAGATACGCAGTATTTT. The gene calls are TRBV7-6 and TRBJ2-3; D is undetermined. The CDR3 runs 12 residues. With 7 bases removed from V and 0 bases from J, the gap between germline ends came to 5 bases. The germline V gene has CDR1 SGHVS and CDR2 FNYEAQ.

The CDR3 DNA reads TGTGCCAGCAGCTTAGGGGGCGCGCATCAGCCCCAGCATTTT. Amino acids: CASSLGGAHQPQHF. The rearrangement uses TRBV7-8 and TRBJ1-5; TRBD1 is a possible D gene (5 bases). V lost 1 base and J lost 5, with 9 bases in between. This CDR3 is 14 amino acids long. The germline CDR1 and CDR2 sequences are SGHVS and FQNEAQ.

The J gene is TRBJ1-5, the V gene TRBV19; D uncertain. In germline, CDR1 is LNHDA, CDR2 SQIVND (reference sequence). CDR3 length: 18 residues. Trimming took 4 bases from V and 2 from J, leaving 21 bases between them. The CDR3 here is CASSNQEARIAGNQPQHF. For the CDR3, the DNA is TGTGCCAGTAGTAACCAGGAGGCGAGGATAGCTGGCAATCAGCCCCAGCATTTT.

The chain is built from TRBV9 and TRBJ2-1; no definite D call. The length of the CDR3 is 14 residues. V lost 1 base, J lost 6 bases, and 11 bases lay in between. Germline V gene data show CDR1 as SGDLS and CDR2 as YYNGEE. CDR3 in amino acids: CASSVRDSPNEQFF. The CDR3 coding sequence is TGTGCCAGCAGCGTAAGAGATAGCCCCAATGAGCAGTTCTTC.

This clone has just a few counts. The CDR3 DNA follows: TGTGCCAGCAGTTTAACTAGCGGGAGCTACAATGAGCAGTTCTTC. Amino acids: CASSLTSGSYNEQFF. The J gene is TRBJ2-1, the V gene TRBV6-5; 11 bases map to TRBD2. Germline V gene data show CDR1 as MNHEY and CDR2 as SVGAGI. The CDR3 is made up of 15 amino acids. V lost 4 bases, J lost 3 bases, and 2 bases stayed unmatched.

The gene calls are TRBV6-1 and TRBJ1-4; D is undetermined. Trimming took off 8 bases at V and 5 bases at J, with 15 bases between the two ends. CDR1 and CDR2 (germline): MNHNS, SASEGT. This CDR3 is built from 14 residues. CDR3 sequence: CASAVNGLNEKLFF. For the CDR3, the DNA is TGTGCCAGCGCGGTGAACGGATTAAATGAAAAACTGTTTTTT.

This clone has only one observation. The chain recombines TRBV6-6 with TRBJ1-1; TRBD1 matches 9 bases. The CDR3 spans 13 residues. CDR1 is MNHNY, CDR2 SVGAGI, per germline (reference sequence). Losses at the gene ends were 7 bases for V and 3 bases for J; bases not matched to a gene: 3. The CDR3 DNA reads as TGTGCCAGCAAGGACAGGGGAGACACTGAAGCTTTCTTT. This sequence encodes CASKDRGDTEAFF.

The chain is built from TRBV6-1 and TRBJ2-5; D gene uncertain. This CDR3 contains 16 residues. V gave up 3 bases and J gave up 2 bases, with 16 bases separating them. Per the germline V gene, CDR1 is MNHNS and CDR2 is SASEGT. Here the CDR3 DNA reads TGTGCCAGCAGTGATGGCCGTAATGGTCGACAAGAGACCCAGTACTTC. Translation: CASSDGRNGRQETQYF.

This clone was seen more than once but under ten times. This chain joins TRBV5-1 and TRBJ1-4; no clear D gene. The germline V and J ends were trimmed by 7 bases and 0 bases, with 13 bases remaining between them. The CDR3 has 15 residues. The germline V gene encodes CDR1 SGHRS and CDR2 YFSETQ. CDR3 nucleotide sequence: TGCGCCAGCGCTATCTCTTTAGCAACTAATGAAAAACTGTTTTTT. Encoded protein: CASAISLATNEKLFF.

This sequence joins TRBV25-1 and TRBJ1-1, with D unresolved. This CDR3 has 13 amino acids. Trimming removed 4 bases at V and 8 bases at J, with 14 bases between. The germline V gene has CDR1 MGHDK and CDR2 SYGVNS. The CDR3 spells CASSGYAGIEAFF. Here the CDR3 DNA reads TGTGCCAGCAGTGGCTACGCGGGGATAGAAGCTTTCTTT.

The chain is built from TRBV11-2 and TRBJ2-1; D ambiguous. Trimming stripped 5 bases from V and 0 bases from J, with 11 bases between. Germline V gives CDR1 SGHAT, CDR2 FQNNGV. This CDR3 is built from 15 residues. For the CDR3, the DNA is TGTGCCAGCAGCCCCGAACAGAGCTCCTACAATGAGCAGTTCTTC. Translating gives CASSPEQSSYNEQFF. Together with reference TRBV11-2 and TRBJ2-1, the CDR3 gives the full variable domain: EAGVAQSPRYKIIEKRQSVAFWCNPISGHATLYWYQQILGQGPKLLIQFQNNGVVDDSQLPKDRFSAERLKGVDSTLKIQPAKLEDSAVYLCASSPEQSSYNEQFFGPGTRLTVL.

The chain joins TRBV5-8 to TRBJ1-2; 8 positions match TRBD1. Losses at the gene ends were 4 bases for V and 4 bases for J; bases not matched to a gene: 3. The CDR3 is made up of 13 amino acids. Germline V gives CDR1 SGHTS, CDR2 YDEGEE. DNA of the CDR3: TGTGCCAGCAGCCAAGGACAGGGCTATGGCTACACCTTC. As protein: CASSQGQGYGYTF.

This clone was seen only once. This chain connects TRBV4-1 to TRBJ1-2; D might be TRBD1 (6 bases). CDR1 MGHRA and CDR2 YSYEKL come from the germline V gene. The CDR3 sequence is 17 residues long. Trimming shortened V by 4 bases and J by 0 bases, and 18 bases separated the two germline ends. CDR3 region: CASSPQTGPSTNYGYTF. DNA of the CDR3: TGCGCCAGCAGCCCCCAGACAGGACCTTCAACTAACTATGGCTACACCTTC.

The V call is TRBV7-2, the J call TRBJ2-5, with D possibly matching TRBD2 (7 bases). The CDR3 consists of 17 residues. Germline V gene lookup returns CDR1 SGHTA and CDR2 FQGNSA. V shed 0 bases and J shed 0 bases, with 14 bases lying between them. In DNA, the CDR3 is TGTGCCAGCAGCTTAGCTCGCGGGGGCCCGTACCAAGAGACCCAGTACTTC. Translation gives CASSLARGGPYQETQYF.

The V gene is TRBV15, the J gene TRBJ1-5; tentatively, D is TRBD1 (5 bases). The CDR3 loop spans 14 amino acids. V was shortened by 9 bases and J by 0 bases, with 12 bases between the two germline ends. Germline V gene lookup returns CDR1 LNHNV and CDR2 YYDKDF (reference sequence). CDR3 residues: CATGADYSNQPQHF. The CDR3 coding sequence is TGTGCCACTGGGGCAGATTATAGCAATCAGCCCCAGCATTTT.

For the CDR3, the DNA is TGTGCCAGCAGTTCCGCCCCAGGTCGTGGAGATACGCAGTATTTT. This encodes CASSSAPGRGDTQYF. This rearrangement joins TRBV2 to TRBJ2-3; D not resolved. This CDR3 spans 15 amino acids. Trimming cost V 5 bases and J 5 bases, with 17 bases left between them. Germline V lookup: CDR1 SNHLY, CDR2 FYNNEI.

The chain joins TRBV4-1 to TRBJ2-1, with D perhaps matching TRBD2 (5 bases). Germline CDR1 MGHRA, CDR2 YSYEKL. This CDR3 has 15 amino acids. V was shortened by 3 bases and J by 9 bases, with 18 bases between the two germline ends. Written as DNA, the CDR3 is TGCGCCAGCAGCCAGGACTCGTCTCCCCACGGTGAGCAGTTCTTC. Translated: CASSQDSSPHGEQFF.

The rearrangement uses TRBV23-1 and TRBJ1-5; the D gene is possibly TRBD1 (5 bases). TRBV23-1 is classed as an ORF, of uncertain function. Trimming left V 7 bases short and J 0 bases short, with 25 bases between. The CDR3 has 19 amino acids. CDR3 sequence reads: CASNQGGGTGTYSNQPQHF. CDR3 in DNA: TGCGCCAGCAACCAGGGCGGAGGGACCGGAACTTATAGCAATCAGCCCCAGCATTTT.